What follows are 4 T cell receptor beta chains derived from one specimen sequenced in a study of T cell responses to AZD1222 COVID-19 vaccine. Assay: immunoSEQ multiplex PCR; the TCRdb copy retains only in-frame clones and omits some. Here the sample spans approximately 150,000 clones, about 92% being singletons. Sequences were derived from peripheral blood, sampled 28 days after the second AZD1222 dose. Every receptor here comes from an adult who received the AZD1222 COVID-19 vaccine.

This chain joins TRBV19 and TRBJ2-5, with D perhaps being TRBD1 or TRBD2 (6 bases each). The CDR3 is 13 amino acids. Trimming removed 3 bases from V and 6 bases from J, with 11 bases in between. Germline-derived CDR1 and CDR2 are LNHDA and SQIVND (reference sequence). This chain's CDR3 is CASSIEGGKTQYF. As DNA, the CDR3 is TGTGCCAGTAGTATCGAGGGGGGAAAGACCCAGTACTTC.

V is TRBV6-6 and J is TRBJ1-1; D is possibly TRBD1 (5 bases). V lost 2 bases, J lost 8 bases, and 15 bases lay in between. Looked up from germline, CDR1 is MNHNY and CDR2 is SVGAGI (reference sequence). The CDR3 is 14 amino acids. In DNA, the CDR3 is TGTGCCAGCAGTTACCCCGCGGGGGGATTAGAAGCTTTCTTT. Translated, it gives CASSYPAGGLEAFF.

The J gene is TRBJ2-7, the V gene TRBV2, with 8 bases that match TRBD2. The CDR3 extends over 14 amino acids. CDR1 SNHLY and CDR2 FYNNEI come from the germline V gene. V dropped 6 bases and J dropped 4; count of bases not matched to a gene: 8. The CDR3 loop is CASRGGLAQYEQYF. CDR3 DNA: TGTGCCAGCAGGGGAGGACTAGCCCAATACGAGCAGTACTTC.

The chain links TRBV28 to TRBJ1-5; D may be TRBD1 (6 bases). V dropped 4 bases and J dropped 9 bases, with 13 bases sitting between them. The CDR3 runs to 13 residues. Germline V gene sequence: CDR1 MDHEN, CDR2 SYDVKM. The CDR3 protein is CASSSAQGTPQHF. Written as DNA, the CDR3 is TGTGCCAGCAGTTCCGCACAGGGAACGCCCCAGCATTTT.